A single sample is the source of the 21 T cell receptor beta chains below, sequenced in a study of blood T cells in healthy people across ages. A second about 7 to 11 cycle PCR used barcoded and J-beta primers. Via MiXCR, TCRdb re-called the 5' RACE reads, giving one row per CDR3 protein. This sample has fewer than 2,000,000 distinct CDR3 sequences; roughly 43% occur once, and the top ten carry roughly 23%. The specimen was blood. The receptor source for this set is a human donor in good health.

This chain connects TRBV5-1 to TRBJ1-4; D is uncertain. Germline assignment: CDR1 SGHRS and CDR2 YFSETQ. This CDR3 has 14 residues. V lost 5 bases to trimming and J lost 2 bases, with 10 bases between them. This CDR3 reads CASRISTTNEKLFF. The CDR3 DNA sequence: TGCGCCAGCAGAATCAGTACGACTAATGAAAAACTGTTTTTT.

The CDR3 is CASREQGGYTEAFF. The DNA for the CDR3 is TGCGCCAGCAGAGAGCAGGGGGGGTACACTGAAGCTTTCTTT. The chain employs TRBV5-1 and TRBJ1-1; 7 nucleotides match TRBD1. The J segment lost 3 bases and the V segment lost 5 bases, leaving 7 bases of the junction unmatched. Germline CDR1 and CDR2: SGHRS and YFSETQ. The CDR3 has 14 amino acids.

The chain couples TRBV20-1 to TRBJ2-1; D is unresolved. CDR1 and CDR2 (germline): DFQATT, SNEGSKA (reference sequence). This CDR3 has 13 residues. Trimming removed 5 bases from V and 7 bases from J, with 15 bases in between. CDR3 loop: CSAPGTLGNEQFF. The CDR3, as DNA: TGCAGTGCTCCAGGTACTTTGGGGAATGAGCAGTTCTTC.

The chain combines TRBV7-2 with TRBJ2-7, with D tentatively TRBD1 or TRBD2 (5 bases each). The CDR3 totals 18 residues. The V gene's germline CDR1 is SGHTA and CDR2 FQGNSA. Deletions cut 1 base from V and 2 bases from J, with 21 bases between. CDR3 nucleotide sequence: TGTGCCAGCAGCTTAGTGCGGGCCTTGGGGGATAGACCCTACGAGCAGTACTTC. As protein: CASSLVRALGDRPYEQYF.

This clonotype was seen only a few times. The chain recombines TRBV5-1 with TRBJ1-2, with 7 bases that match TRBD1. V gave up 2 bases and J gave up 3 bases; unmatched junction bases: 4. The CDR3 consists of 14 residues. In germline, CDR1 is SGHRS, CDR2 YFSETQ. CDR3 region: CASSLPGQYYGYTF. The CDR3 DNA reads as TGCGCCAGCAGCTTACCGGGACAGTACTATGGCTACACCTTC.

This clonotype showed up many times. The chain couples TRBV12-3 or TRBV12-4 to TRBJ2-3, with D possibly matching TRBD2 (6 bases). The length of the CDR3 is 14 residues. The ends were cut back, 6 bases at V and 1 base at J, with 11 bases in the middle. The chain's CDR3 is CASSFQRGTDTQYF. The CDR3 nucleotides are TGTGCCAGCAGCTTTCAGCGGGGCACAGATACGCAGTATTTT.

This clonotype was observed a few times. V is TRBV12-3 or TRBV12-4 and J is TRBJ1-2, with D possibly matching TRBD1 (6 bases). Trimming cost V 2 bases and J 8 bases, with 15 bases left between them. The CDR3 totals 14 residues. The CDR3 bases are TGTGCCAGCAGTTTAATTCCAGGGGTGGTCGGCTACACCTTC. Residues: CASSLIPGVVGYTF.

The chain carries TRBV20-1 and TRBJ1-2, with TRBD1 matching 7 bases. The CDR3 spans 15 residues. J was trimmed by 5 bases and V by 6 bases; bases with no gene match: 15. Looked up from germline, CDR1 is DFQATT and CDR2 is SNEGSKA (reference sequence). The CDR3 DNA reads TGCAGTGCCCCTCCCGAGACAGGGAACTTGTATGGCTACACCTTC. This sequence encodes CSAPPETGNLYGYTF.

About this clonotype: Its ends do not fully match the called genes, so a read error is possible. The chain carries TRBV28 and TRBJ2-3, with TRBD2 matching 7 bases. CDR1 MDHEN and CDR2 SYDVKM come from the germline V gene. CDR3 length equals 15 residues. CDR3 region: CASSLGGMGTDTQYF. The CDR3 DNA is TGTGCCAGCAGTTTGGGAGGGATGGGCACTGATACGCAGTATTTT.

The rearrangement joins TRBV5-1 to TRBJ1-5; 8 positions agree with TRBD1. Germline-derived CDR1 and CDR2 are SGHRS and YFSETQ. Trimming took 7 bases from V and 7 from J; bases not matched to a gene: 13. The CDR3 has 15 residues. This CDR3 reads CASFPKQGESQPQHF. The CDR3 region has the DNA TGCGCCAGCTTCCCAAAACAGGGGGAAAGCCAGCCCCAGCATTTT.

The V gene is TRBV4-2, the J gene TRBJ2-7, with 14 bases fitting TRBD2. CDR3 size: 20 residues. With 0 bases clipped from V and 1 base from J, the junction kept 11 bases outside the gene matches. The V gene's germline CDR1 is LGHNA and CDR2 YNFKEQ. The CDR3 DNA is TGTGCCAGCAGCCAAGAAGAAGGGGGACTAGCGGGGGCCCCATCCTACGAGCAGTACTTC. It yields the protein CASSQEEGGLAGAPSYEQYF.

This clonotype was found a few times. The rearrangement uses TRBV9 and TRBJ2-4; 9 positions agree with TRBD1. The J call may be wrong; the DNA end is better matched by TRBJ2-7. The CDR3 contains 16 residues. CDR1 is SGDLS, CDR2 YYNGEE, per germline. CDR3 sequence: CASSVSGRTGVGEQYF. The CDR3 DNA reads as TGTGCCAGCAGCGTATCGGGACGGACAGGGGTAGGCGAGCAGTACTTC.

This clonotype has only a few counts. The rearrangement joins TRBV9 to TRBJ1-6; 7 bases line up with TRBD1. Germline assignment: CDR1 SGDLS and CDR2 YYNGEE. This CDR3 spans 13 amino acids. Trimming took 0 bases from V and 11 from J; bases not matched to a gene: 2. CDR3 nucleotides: TGTGCCAGCAGCGTAGAGGGACAGCCACCCCTCCACTTT. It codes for CASSVEGQPPLHF.

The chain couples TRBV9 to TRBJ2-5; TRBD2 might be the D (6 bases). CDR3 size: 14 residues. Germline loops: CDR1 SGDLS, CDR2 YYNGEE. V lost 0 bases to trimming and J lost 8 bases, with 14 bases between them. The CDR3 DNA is TGTGCCAGCAGCGTAGAGACGGGGGTGTCTACCCAGTACTTC. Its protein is CASSVETGVSTQYF.

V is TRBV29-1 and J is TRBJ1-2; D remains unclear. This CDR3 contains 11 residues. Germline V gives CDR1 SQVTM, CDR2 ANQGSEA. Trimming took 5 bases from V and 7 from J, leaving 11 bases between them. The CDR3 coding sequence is TGCAGCGTTTTTCGACGAGGTGGCTACACCTTC. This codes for CSVFRRGGYTF.

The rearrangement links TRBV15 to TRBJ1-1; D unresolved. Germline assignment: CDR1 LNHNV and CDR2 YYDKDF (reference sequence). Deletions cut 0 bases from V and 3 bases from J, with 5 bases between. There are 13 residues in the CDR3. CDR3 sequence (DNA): TGTGCCACCAGCAGAGATATCTACACTGAAGCTTTCTTT. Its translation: CATSRDIYTEAFF.

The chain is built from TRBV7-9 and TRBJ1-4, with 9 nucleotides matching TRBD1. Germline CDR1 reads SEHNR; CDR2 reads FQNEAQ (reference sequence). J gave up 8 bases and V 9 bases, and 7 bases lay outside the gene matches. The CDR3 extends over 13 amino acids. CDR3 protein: CASKQGAQEKLFF. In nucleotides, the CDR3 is TGTGCCAGTAAACAGGGGGCTCAGGAAAAACTGTTTTTT.

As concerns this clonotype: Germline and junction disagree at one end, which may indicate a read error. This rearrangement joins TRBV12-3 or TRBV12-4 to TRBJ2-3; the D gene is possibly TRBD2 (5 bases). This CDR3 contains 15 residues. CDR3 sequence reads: CASSLRWASTDAQYF. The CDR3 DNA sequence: TGTGCCAGCAGTTTAAGGTGGGCTAGCACAGATGCGCAGTATTTT.

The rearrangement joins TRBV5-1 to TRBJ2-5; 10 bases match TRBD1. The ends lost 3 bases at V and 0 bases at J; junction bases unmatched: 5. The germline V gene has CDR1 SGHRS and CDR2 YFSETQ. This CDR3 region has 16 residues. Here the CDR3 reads CASSSPTGGHQETQYF. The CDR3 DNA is TGCGCCAGCAGCTCCCCGACAGGGGGCCACCAAGAGACCCAGTACTTC.

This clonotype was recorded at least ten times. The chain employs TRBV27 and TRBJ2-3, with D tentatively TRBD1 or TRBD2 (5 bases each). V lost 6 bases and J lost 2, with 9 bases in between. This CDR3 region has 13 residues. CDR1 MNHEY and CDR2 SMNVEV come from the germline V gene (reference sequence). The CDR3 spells CASSLGTTDTQYF. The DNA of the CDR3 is TGTGCCAGCAGCTTGGGGACCACAGATACGCAGTATTTT.

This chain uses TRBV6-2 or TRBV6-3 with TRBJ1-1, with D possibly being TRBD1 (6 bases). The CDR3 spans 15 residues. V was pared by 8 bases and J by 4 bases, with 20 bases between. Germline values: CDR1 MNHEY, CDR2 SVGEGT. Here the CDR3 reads CASSEGGGGSTEAFF. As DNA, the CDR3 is TGTGCCAGCTCGGAAGGTGGGGGCGGGAGCACTGAAGCTTTCTTT.